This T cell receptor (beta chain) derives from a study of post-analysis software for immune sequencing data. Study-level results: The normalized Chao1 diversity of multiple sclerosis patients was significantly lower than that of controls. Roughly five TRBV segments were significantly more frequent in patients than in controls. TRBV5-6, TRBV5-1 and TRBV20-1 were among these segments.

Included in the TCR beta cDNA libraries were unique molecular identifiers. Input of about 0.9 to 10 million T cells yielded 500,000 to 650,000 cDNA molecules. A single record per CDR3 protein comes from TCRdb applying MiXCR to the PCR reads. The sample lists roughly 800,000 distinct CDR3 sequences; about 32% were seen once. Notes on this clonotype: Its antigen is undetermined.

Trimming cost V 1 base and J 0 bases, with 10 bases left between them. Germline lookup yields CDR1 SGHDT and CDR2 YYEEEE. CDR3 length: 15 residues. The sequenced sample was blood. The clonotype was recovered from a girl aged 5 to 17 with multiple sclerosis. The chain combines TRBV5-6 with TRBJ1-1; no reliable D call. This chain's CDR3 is CASSLIRAMNTEAFF. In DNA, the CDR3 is TGTGCCAGCAGCTTGATTAGAGCCATGAACACTGAAGCTTTCTTT.